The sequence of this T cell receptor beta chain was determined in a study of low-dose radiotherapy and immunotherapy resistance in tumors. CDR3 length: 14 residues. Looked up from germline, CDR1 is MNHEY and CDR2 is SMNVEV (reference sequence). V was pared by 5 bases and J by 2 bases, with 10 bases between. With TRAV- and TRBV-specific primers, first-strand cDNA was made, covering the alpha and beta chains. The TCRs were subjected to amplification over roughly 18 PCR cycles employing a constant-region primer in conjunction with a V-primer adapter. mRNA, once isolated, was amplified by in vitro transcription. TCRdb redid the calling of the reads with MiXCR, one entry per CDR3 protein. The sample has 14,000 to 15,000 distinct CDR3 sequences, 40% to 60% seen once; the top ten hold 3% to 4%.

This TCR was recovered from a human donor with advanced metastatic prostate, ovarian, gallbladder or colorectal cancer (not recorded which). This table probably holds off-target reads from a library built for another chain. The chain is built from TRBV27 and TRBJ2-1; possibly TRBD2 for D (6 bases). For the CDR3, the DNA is TGTGCCAGCAGTCTCGGGGGACCCTACAATGAGCAGTTCTTC. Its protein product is CASSLGGPYNEQFF.